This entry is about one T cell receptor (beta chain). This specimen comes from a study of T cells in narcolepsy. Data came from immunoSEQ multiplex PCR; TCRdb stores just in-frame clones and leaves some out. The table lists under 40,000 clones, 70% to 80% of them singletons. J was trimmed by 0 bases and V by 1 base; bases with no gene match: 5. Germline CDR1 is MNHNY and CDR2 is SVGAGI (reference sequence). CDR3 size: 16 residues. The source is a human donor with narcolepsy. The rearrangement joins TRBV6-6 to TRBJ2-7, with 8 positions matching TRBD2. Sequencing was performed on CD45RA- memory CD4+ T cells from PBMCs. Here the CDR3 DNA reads TGTGCCAGCAGTTACTGGCCGGGAGGGACCTCCTACGAGCAGTACTTC. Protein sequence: CASSYWPGGTSYEQYF.